Only a few counts were recorded for the clone carrying this T cell receptor (beta chain). Its antigen is undetermined. The sample is drawn from a study of beta chain features in type 1 diabetes. The CDR3 is 14 amino acids. Germline lookup yields CDR1 SGHDN and CDR2 FVKESK. Trimming took off 1 base at V and 5 bases at J, with 8 bases between the two ends. The isolated RNA, all of it, was reverse transcribed, so expressed TCRB transcripts were what got sequenced. Profiling relied on immunoSEQ multiplex PCR, and the TCRdb table lists in-frame clones only, not all of them. Of 200,000 to 250,000 clones listed, 13% to 15% are singletons. Points from the study as a whole: Naive, central memory and Treg TCRB repertoires seemed to resemble each other more closely in patients than they did in healthy donors.

The sample consisted of naive CD4+ T cells from blood. This chain joins TRBV14 and TRBJ2-2, with unresolved D. The TCR originated in a woman aged 40-49 years in good health. Here the CDR3 DNA reads TGTGCCAGCAGCCAAGCGGTGAAAACCGGGGAGCTGTTTTTT. Translated: CASSQAVKTGELFF. Filled out from reference TRBV14 and TRBJ2-2, the complete variable domain reads EAGVTQFPSHSVIEKGQTVTLRCDPISGHDNLYWYRRVMGKEIKFLLHFVKESKQDESGMPNNRFLAERTGGTYSTLKVQPAELEDSGVYFCASSQAVKTGELFFGEGSRLTVL.